This T cell receptor beta chain was observed in a study of CD8 T cells in ankylosing spondylitis. Germline V gene sequence: CDR1 SQVTM, CDR2 ANQGSEA. With V trimmed by 4 bases and J by 5 bases, 2 bases remained unmatched. The CDR3 consists of 13 residues. Findings and limits, study-wide: It appeared that ankylosing spondylitis blood was characterized by a TCR beta motif of several highly homologous variants. The disease-linked clones had a CD8+ phenotype and low blood frequencies.

Each TCR beta library was made by quantitative 5'-RACE that incorporated molecular barcodes. Each CDR3 protein is one row after TCRdb ran MiXCR on the 5' RACE reads. The sample lists about 170,000 distinct CDR3 sequences; about 17% were seen once. On this clonotype: No antigen is known for it.

The V and J genes are TRBV29-1 and TRBJ2-2; 9 bases match TRBD1. Sequenced sample: blood, either unsorted or a sorted T cell fraction (not recorded which). The sequence was collected from a male donor with ankylosing spondylitis or in good health (not recorded which). The CDR3 nucleotides read TGCAGCGTTGGTGGACAGGGGACCGGGGAGCTGTTTTTT. This translates into CSVGGQGTGELFF.